Below are 4 T cell receptor beta chains sequenced from a single sample in a study of early T cells in non-severe SARS-CoV-2 infection. MiXCR, applied by TCRdb to the 5' RACE reads, yields one record per CDR3 protein. The sample has roughly 56,000 distinct CDR3 sequences, about 14% seen once. The source was whole blood, collected at baseline. All receptors derive from an adult who was a healthcare worker with PCR-confirmed SARS-CoV-2 infection or an uninfected control (not recorded which).

As to this clonotype: A much larger clone is a single base away; this may be a read error. V and J are TRBV11-2 and TRBJ1-2; possible D gene TRBD1, 6 bases. The CDR3 runs 15 residues. Germline CDR1 reads SGHAT; CDR2 reads FQNNGV. Deletions cut 6 bases from V and 12 bases from J, with 26 bases between. CDR3 region: CASRGAAGAASIHTF. The CDR3 nucleotides are TGTGCCAGCAGGGGCGCGGCGGGGGCGGCGTCTATCCACACCTTC.

This clonotype was found a few times. The CDR3 DNA sequence: TGTGCCAGCAGCTCTCAAGGGGGGTCTCCGAACACTGAAGCTTTCTTT. Translated, it gives CASSSQGGSPNTEAFF. The V call is TRBV7-9, the J call TRBJ1-1; weak D call: TRBD1 (6 bases). The V gene's germline CDR1 is SEHNR and CDR2 FQNEAQ (reference sequence). The CDR3 contains 16 residues. Trimming pared 4 bases from V and 1 base from J, leaving 16 bases between.

The gene calls are TRBV5-6 and TRBJ1-5; D not resolved. The CDR3 spans 13 residues. V gave up 3 bases and J gave up 0 bases, with 4 bases separating them. CDR1 SGHDT and CDR2 YYEEEE come from the germline V gene. In DNA form, the CDR3 reads TGTGCCAGCAGCTCGCATAGCAATCAGCCCCAGCATTTT. It is translated as CASSSHSNQPQHF.

This clonotype was seen at least ten times. The gene calls are TRBV3-1 and TRBJ2-2; D may be TRBD2 (5 bases). The CDR3 has 16 residues. Trimming stripped 4 bases from V and 1 base from J, with 13 bases between. Per germline, CDR1 LGHDT and CDR2 YNNKEL (reference sequence). The CDR3 protein is CASSRPADRNTGELFF. The DNA for the CDR3 is TGTGCCAGCAGCCGTCCAGCGGACCGGAACACCGGGGAGCTGTTTTTT.